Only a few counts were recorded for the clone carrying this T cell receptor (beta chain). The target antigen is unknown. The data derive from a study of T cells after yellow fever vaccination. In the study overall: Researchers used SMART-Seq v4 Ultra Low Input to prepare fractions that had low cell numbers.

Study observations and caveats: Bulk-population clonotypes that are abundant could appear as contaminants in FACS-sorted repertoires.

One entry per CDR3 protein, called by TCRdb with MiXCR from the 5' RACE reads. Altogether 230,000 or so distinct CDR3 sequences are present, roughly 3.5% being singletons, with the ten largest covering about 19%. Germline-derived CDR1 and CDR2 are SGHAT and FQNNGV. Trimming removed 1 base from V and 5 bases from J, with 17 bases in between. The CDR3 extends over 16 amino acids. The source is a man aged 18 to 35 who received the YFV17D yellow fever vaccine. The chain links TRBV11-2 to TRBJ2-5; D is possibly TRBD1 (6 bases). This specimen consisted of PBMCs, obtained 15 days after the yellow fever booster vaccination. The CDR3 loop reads CASSLVPRGRGETQYF. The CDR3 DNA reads TGTGCCAGCAGCTTAGTCCCTCGAGGCAGGGGTGAGACCCAGTACTTC. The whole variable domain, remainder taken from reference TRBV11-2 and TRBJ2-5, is EAGVAQSPRYKIIEKRQSVAFWCNPISGHATLYWYQQILGQGPKLLIQFQNNGVVDDSQLPKDRFSAERLKGVDSTLKIQPAKLEDSAVYLCASSLVPRGRGETQYFGPGTRLLVL.